One sample yielded the 3 T cell receptor beta chains listed below, sequenced in a study of cytomegalovirus exposure and HLA in healthy donors. The PCR used 60 Vbeta and 13 Jbeta primers. Produced via immunoSEQ multiplex PCR; TCRdb's table is partial and in-frame only. The sample includes about 99,000 clones, more than 75% of them seen just once. The sequencing input was PBMCs. Receptors originate from a woman younger than 35 in good health and CMV-seropositive.

This clone was seen just once. The V call is TRBV5-1, the J call TRBJ2-1; tentatively, D is TRBD1 (6 bases). CDR3 length equals 13 residues. Germline CDR1 SGHRS, CDR2 YFSETQ. Trimming removed 6 bases at V and 10 bases at J, with 17 bases between. The CDR3 DNA sequence: TGCGCCAGCACCCTAGACAGGATAAGGGAGCAGTTCTTC. Translating gives CASTLDRIREQFF. The complete variable domain, with remaining parts taken from reference TRBV5-1 and TRBJ2-1, reads KAGVTQTPRYLIKTRGQQVTLSCSPISGHRSVSWYQQTPGQGLQFLFEYFSETQRNKGNFPGRFSGRQFSNSRSEMNVSTLELGDSALYLCASTLDRIREQFFGPGTRLTVL.

Details on this clone: No conserved phenylalanine or tryptophan is present at the end of the CDR3, so a read error is the likely explanation. The rearrangement links TRBV5-6 to TRBJ2-3; 9 nucleotides agree with TRBD2. The CDR3 spans 17 residues. Losses at the gene ends were 3 bases for V and 3 bases for J; bases not matched to a gene: 11. CDR1 is SGHDT, CDR2 YYEEEE, per germline. CDR3 sequence (DNA): TGTGCCAGCAGCTGGGGGGTCGTCCTAGCGGGAACAGATACGCAGTATGTT. Translation: CASSWGVVLAGTDTQYV.

The chain couples TRBV11-2 to TRBJ2-3; tentative D call: TRBD2 (6 bases). The CDR3 loop spans 17 amino acids. Per the germline V gene, CDR1 is SGHAT and CDR2 is FQNNGV. The germline V and J ends were trimmed by 5 bases and 1 base, with 19 bases remaining between them. For the CDR3, the DNA is TGTGCCAGCAGCCCTGCTTCGTGGCGGGACCGCACAGATACGCAGTATTTT. Translation gives CASSPASWRDRTDTQYF.